This is a list of T cell receptor beta chains from one sample in a study of blood T cells in healthy people across ages. TCRdb redid the calling of the 5' RACE reads with MiXCR, one entry per CDR3 protein. The sample records under 950,000 distinct CDR3 sequences, about 24% being singletons. The sample was blood. The receptors derive from a man aged 65-85 years in good health. Both conserved end residues are part of each CDR3. A D gene is named only where the DNA matches it firmly. Part of the rows lack a size; the others show once, few, many or a class for expanded clones.

. | . | TRBJ1-4 | TRBV19 | CASALTGTNEKLFF | TGTGCCAGTGCCCTGACCGGAACTAATGAAAAACTGTTTTTT
few | . | TRBJ2-1 | TRBV6-5 | CASSYEGGAGREQFF | TGTGCCAGCAGTTACGAGGGTGGGGCGGGACGCGAGCAGTTCTTC
few | . | TRBJ2-1 | TRBV13 | CASSLERGTYNEQFF | TGTGCCAGCAGCCTAGAACGGGGTACCTACAATGAGCAGTTCTTC
few | . | TRBJ2-5 | TRBV7-2 | CASSLGMKGTQYF | TGTGCCAGCAGCTTAGGAATGAAAGGGACCCAGTACTTC
few | . | TRBJ1-4 | TRBV29-1 | CSAGTAPTNEKLFF | TGCAGCGCCGGGACTGCTCCAACTAATGAAAAACTGTTTTTT
few | TRBD2 | TRBJ2-3 | TRBV20-1 | CSARLAGVSTDTQYF | TGCAGTGCTAGACTAGCGGGGGTTAGCACAGATACGCAGTATTTT
. | TRBD2 | TRBJ2-1 | TRBV20-1 | CSAIATSGSSYNEQFF | TGCAGTGCCATAGCGACTAGCGGGAGCTCCTACAATGAGCAGTTCTTC
. | TRBD2 | TRBJ2-1 | TRBV4-2 | CASSQGSGRVYNEQFF | TGTGCCAGCAGCCAGGGTAGCGGGAGGGTGTACAATGAGCAGTTCTTC
. | TRBD1 | TRBJ1-1 | TRBV7-9 | CAGNRQGGTEAFF | TGTGCCGGAAATCGACAGGGAGGGACTGAAGCTTTCTTT
. | . | TRBJ2-2 | TRBV10-2 | CASSEVLGMNTGELFF | TGCGCCAGCAGTGAAGTCCTGGGGATGAACACCGGGGAGCTGTTTTTT
few | . | TRBJ2-7 | TRBV6-6 | CASSRWGRDTSQYF | TGTGCCAGCAGTAGGTGGGGCCGGGACACCTCACAGTACTTC
. | . | TRBJ1-6 | TRBV20-1 | CSARGRTDNSPLHF | TGCAGTGCTAGAGGCCGGACCGATAATTCACCCCTCCACTTT
. | . | TRBJ1-6 | TRBV7-9 | CASTSRTNNSPLHF | TGTGCCAGCACCTCTCGCACCAATAATTCACCCCTCCACTTT
few | TRBD2 | TRBJ2-1 | TRBV15 | CATSRDLGGGAWNEQFF | TGTGCCACCAGCAGAGATCTGGGCGGGGGGGCCTGGAATGAGCAGTTCTTC
. | . | TRBJ2-5 | TRBV18 | CASSPQGGGETQYF | TGTGCCAGCTCACCACAGGGAGGAGGTGAGACCCAGTACTTC
few | . | TRBJ1-5 | TRBV12-3/TRBV12-4 | CASSRAGNQPRHF | TGTGCCAGCAGTCGAGCGGGCAATCAGCCCCGGCATTTT
. | . | TRBJ2-1 | TRBV5-6 | CASSPGAPLYNEQFF | TGTGCCAGCAGCCCAGGGGCCCCTCTCTACAATGAGCAGTTCTTC
. | . | TRBJ1-1 | TRBV5-1 | CASSFFAQGNTEAFF | TGCGCCAGCAGCTTTTTCGCACAGGGGAACACTGAAGCTTTCTTT
. | . | TRBJ1-1 | TRBV2 | CASRMRETNTEAFF | TGTGCCAGCAGGATGAGGGAGACGAACACTGAAGCTTTCTTT
many | . | TRBJ2-5 | TRBV7-2 | CASSWRARSETQYF | TGTGCCAGCAGCTGGCGGGCTAGATCAGAGACCCAGTACTTC
few | TRBD2 | TRBJ2-3 | TRBV29-1 | CSVRSREVSDTQYF | TGCAGCGTTAGATCGCGGGAGGTGTCAGATACGCAGTATTTT
many | . | TRBJ2-1 | TRBV12-5 | CASGLGRGGAYNEQFF | TGTGCTAGTGGTTTGGGAAGGGGAGGTGCCTACAATGAGCAGTTCTTC
. | . | TRBJ1-1 | TRBV30 | CAWSPRGLNTEAFF | TGTGCCTGGAGCCCGAGGGGGTTGAACACTGAAGCTTTCTTT
few | . | TRBJ1-4 | TRBV7-6 | CASSLGFGKLFF | TGTGCCAGCAGCTTAGGTTTCGGAAAACTGTTTTTT
few | . | TRBJ2-5 | TRBV10-3 | CAIGLNSARGETQYF | TGTGCCATCGGGCTGAATTCAGCGAGGGGAGAGACCCAGTACTTC
. | TRBD1 | TRBJ1-2 | TRBV6-5 | CASTNYPGTDDGYTF | TGTGCCAGCACCAACTATCCCGGGACAGACGATGGCTACACCTTC
few | . | TRBJ2-3 | TRBV3-1 | CASSQGGVSDTQYF | TGTGCCAGCAGCCAAGGGGGGGTGTCAGATACGCAGTATTTT
. | TRBD1 | TRBJ1-2 | TRBV5-6 | CASSSASGQGAGYTF | TGTGCCAGCAGTTCTGCCTCGGGACAGGGGGCTGGCTACACCTTC
. | TRBD1 | TRBJ2-7 | TRBV29-1 | CSVSWTGGIYEQYF | TGCAGCGTTTCCTGGACAGGGGGCATCTACGAGCAGTACTTC
. | TRBD1 | TRBJ2-3 | TRBV7-2 | CASRAGTGYTDTQYF | TGTGCCAGCAGAGCCGGGACAGGATACACAGATACGCAGTATTTT
. | . | TRBJ2-1 | TRBV20-1 | CSARPSGFLDEQFF | TGCAGTGCCCGACCGTCAGGGTTCCTGGATGAGCAGTTCTTC
. | . | TRBJ2-5 | TRBV12-3/TRBV12-4 | CASSLDVWASTFTRVPQETQYF | TGTGCCAGCAGTTTAGACGTTTGGGCTTCCACTTTCACACGTGTGCCCCAAGAGACCCAGTACTTC
. | . | TRBJ1-3 | TRBV20-1 | CSARDWAGVGNTIYF | TGCAGTGCTAGAGATTGGGCAGGGGTAGGAAACACCATATATTTT
. | . | TRBJ1-2 | TRBV14 | CASSEQGSANYGYTF | TGTGCCAGCAGCGAACAGGGCTCAGCTAACTATGGCTACACCTTC
. | TRBD1 | TRBJ1-2 | TRBV6-4 | CASSEGQGGLDGYTF | TGTGCCAGCAGCGAAGGACAGGGGGGACTCGATGGCTACACCTTC
many | . | TRBJ1-4 | TRBV6-6 | CASSKGGNEKLFF | TGTGCCAGCAGTAAAGGGGGGAACGAGAAACTGTTTTTT
. | . | TRBJ2-1 | TRBV19 | CASRPGVSSYNEQFF | TGTGCCAGTAGACCTGGCGTGAGCTCCTACAATGAGCAGTTCTTC
. | TRBD2 | TRBJ2-5 | TRBV4-1 | CASSQGTSAETQYF | TGCGCCAGCAGCCAAGGGACTAGCGCGGAGACCCAGTACTTC
many | . | TRBJ2-7 | TRBV27 | CASSFGNEQYF | TGTGCCAGCAGTTTCGGGAACGAGCAGTACTTC
. | . | TRBJ1-2 | TRBV7-2 | CASSFMVGEGRIGYTF | TGTGCCAGCAGCTTTATGGTGGGAGAGGGTCGGATCGGCTACACCTTC
many | . | TRBJ1-5 | TRBV4-1 | CASSPHRVTVGNQPQHF | TGCGCCAGCAGCCCCCATAGGGTGACAGTTGGCAATCAGCCCCAGCATTTT
many | . | TRBJ2-1 | TRBV24-1 | CATSSPTMGEQFF | TGTGCCACCAGCTCCCCGACTATGGGTGAGCAGTTCTTC
. | . | TRBJ1-2 | TRBV7-9 | CASSLAAGAGYGYTF | TGTGCCAGCAGCTTAGCAGCGGGCGCGGGGTATGGCTACACCTTC
. | . | TRBJ2-1 | TRBV3-1 | CASSQVAGGTGRDNEQFF | TGTGCCAGCAGCCAAGTGGCAGGCGGCACAGGGAGGGACAATGAGCAGTTCTTC
few | . | TRBJ2-1 | TRBV6-1 | CASSVVIGSGSSYNEQFF | TGTGCCAGCAGTGTGGTCATAGGAAGCGGTAGCTCCTACAATGAGCAGTTCTTC
once | TRBD1 | TRBJ1-2 | TRBV25-1 | CASSLGQGMATF | TGTGCCAGCAGCTTGGGACAGGGTATGGCCACCTTC
once | . | TRBJ2-5 | TRBV20-1 | CSASTGTVETQYF | TGCAGTGCATCGACCGGGACTGTGGAGACCCAGTACTTC
. | . | TRBJ2-5 | TRBV28 | CASSSPVAETQYF | TGTGCCAGCAGTTCCCCGGTTGCGGAGACCCAGTACTTC